This entry features one T cell receptor (beta chain) sequence. Its specificity is not known. This CDR3 region has 11 residues. Trimming took off 6 bases at V and 5 bases at J, with 4 bases between the two ends. Per germline, CDR1 MDHEN and CDR2 SYDVKM. This record belongs to a study of cytomegalovirus exposure and HLA in healthy donors. The study's findings and limits: Earlier analysis found most TCR beta V segments productive about 87% or about 30% of the time.

PCR amplification relied on 60 Vbeta primers (plus 13 Jbeta primers). TCRdb keeps only in-frame clones here, not all; method: immunoSEQ multiplex PCR. The data contain 150,000 or so clones, approximately 72% of them singletons. The TCR sequence derives from a female donor in good health and CMV-seronegative. The chain couples TRBV28 to TRBJ1-4; D gene unclear. Sequencing used PBMCs. CDR3 in amino acids: CASSSNEKLFF. For the CDR3, the DNA is TGTGCCAGCAGCTCGAATGAAAAACTGTTTTTT.